The next 15 T cell receptor beta chains were all read from a single sample in a study of cytomegalovirus exposure and HLA in healthy donors. Use of 60 Vbeta and 13 Jbeta primers characterized the PCR. The method was immunoSEQ multiplex PCR; TCRdb's version includes in-frame clones alone and lacks a portion of them. The sample lists approximately 90,000 clones, about 75% seen once, with about 2.2% in the top ten. What was sequenced was PBMCs. The receptors here all came from a man between 40 and 49 years old in good health and CMV-seronegative.

The sample holds one count of this clone. The rearrangement uses TRBV28 and TRBJ2-7, with a tentative D call TRBD1 (6 bases). The CDR3 length is 11 residues. Germline CDR1 reads MDHEN; CDR2 reads SYDVKM. Trimming took 6 bases from V and 12 from J, leaving 15 bases between them. This CDR3 is CASSYREHSYF. The CDR3 nucleotides are TGTGCCAGCAGCTACAGGGAGCATTCGTACTTC.

V gene TRBV28 combines with J gene TRBJ2-7; 8 nucleotides align to TRBD2. Germline trimming cut 8 bases from V and 4 bases from J; bases unmatched to any gene: 16. The germline V gene has CDR1 MDHEN and CDR2 SYDVKM. There are 16 residues in the CDR3. The CDR3: CASCTWGGRNRYEQYF. DNA for the CDR3: TGTGCCAGCTGTACTTGGGGCGGGAGGAACCGGTACGAGCAGTACTTC.

This chain joins TRBV9 and TRBJ2-7; 11 nucleotides line up with TRBD2. This CDR3 spans 14 amino acids. The J segment lost 7 bases and the V segment lost 0 bases, leaving 3 bases of the junction unmatched. Germline-derived CDR1 and CDR2 are SGDLS and YYNGEE. CDR3 nucleotides: TGTGCCAGCAGCGTAGAACTAGCGGGAGTTGAGCAGTACTTC. Its translation: CASSVELAGVEQYF.

CDR3 nucleotides: TGTGCCAGCAGCTTAGGGGGAGTTGGGGCCAACGTCCTGACTTTC. Its translation is CASSLGGVGANVLTF. The chain uses TRBV11-3 and TRBJ2-6; a weak D match, TRBD2 (5 bases). The V end was cut by 1 base, the J end by 3 bases, with 7 bases between. CDR3 length: 15 residues. Germline lookup yields CDR1 SGHNT and CDR2 YENEEA.

Details on this clone: This same CDR3 is encoded by further DNA sequences in the sample. This chain joins TRBV7-3 and TRBJ2-5, with 7 bases lining up with TRBD2. V lost 1 base, J lost 5 bases, and 1 base stayed unmatched. Germline assignment: CDR1 SGHTA and CDR2 FQGTGA. This CDR3 is 13 amino acids long. In nucleotides, the CDR3 is TGTGCCAGCAGCTTAAGTAGCGGGGAGACCCAGTACTTC. Translation: CASSLSSGETQYF.

The chain joins TRBV14 to TRBJ2-7, with D possibly matching TRBD1 (5 bases). CDR3 length equals 15 residues. The V and J ends lost 3 bases and 5 bases respectively, with 17 bases between them. In germline, CDR1 is SGHDN, CDR2 FVKESK. The CDR3 DNA reads TGTGCCAGCAGCCATTACGCCAGGGCCTACAACGAGCAGTACTTC. It translates to CASSHYARAYNEQYF.

The chain employs TRBV29-1 and TRBJ2-7, with 8 nucleotides matching TRBD2. Germline lookup yields CDR1 SQVTM and CDR2 ANQGSEA. The CDR3 extends over 14 amino acids. The V segment lost 7 bases and the J segment 1 base; nucleotides outside the gene matches: 9. The CDR3 sequence: CSAGGIAGSYEQYF. CDR3 DNA sequence: TGCAGCGCCGGGGGTATAGCGGGGTCCTACGAGCAGTACTTC.

The rearrangement uses TRBV4-2 and TRBJ1-5; no firm D call. The germline CDR1 and CDR2 sequences are LGHNA and YNFKEQ. The CDR3 has 13 amino acids. Trimming took off 4 bases at V and 5 bases at J, with 9 bases between the two ends. As DNA, the CDR3 is TGTGCCAGCAGCCCCGAGGGAGATCAGCCCCAGCATTTT. Translating it yields CASSPEGDQPQHF.

This clone was seen only once. The chain joins TRBV2 to TRBJ1-4; D is ambiguous. Germline lookup yields CDR1 SNHLY and CDR2 FYNNEI. V gave up 6 bases and J gave up 6 bases, with 5 bases separating them. The CDR3 has 11 amino acids. In nucleotides, the CDR3 is TGTGCCAGCAGCATTTATGAAAAACTGTTTTTT. Amino acids: CASSIYEKLFF.

The chain employs TRBV29-1 and TRBJ2-5; 15 positions match TRBD2. The trim removed 6 bases at V and 11 bases at J, leaving 10 bases unmatched. The CDR3 has 14 amino acids. Germline V gene data show CDR1 as SQVTM and CDR2 as ANQGSEA. The CDR3 sequence: CSVPGTSGRWRQYF. The CDR3 DNA reads as TGCAGCGTCCCCGGGACTAGCGGGAGGTGGAGGCAGTACTTC.

This clone was counted a few times. The chain couples TRBV15 to TRBJ2-5; a weak D match, TRBD1 (6 bases). The CDR3 runs 15 residues. V was trimmed by 2 bases and J by 3 bases, leaving 13 bases between them. Germline lookup yields CDR1 LNHNV and CDR2 YYDKDF (reference sequence). The chain's CDR3 is CATSRSQNREETQYF. The CDR3 nucleotides read TGTGCCACCAGCAGATCCCAGAACAGGGAAGAGACCCAGTACTTC.

CDR3 region: CATSRRTSGYNEQFF. The CDR3 region has the DNA TGTGCCACCAGCAGAAGGACTAGCGGCTACAATGAGCAGTTCTTC. This chain connects TRBV15 to TRBJ2-1; TRBD2 agrees at 10 bases. J was trimmed by 3 bases and V by 2 bases; bases with no gene match: 1. The CDR3 spans 15 residues. CDR1 is LNHNV, CDR2 YYDKDF, per germline (reference sequence).

This clone was seen repeatedly, ten times or more. The rearrangement uses TRBV4-1 and TRBJ1-6; D is unclear. Trimming took 2 bases from V and 15 from J, leaving 11 bases between them. The CDR3 runs to 12 residues. The germline CDR1 and CDR2 sequences are MGHRA and YSYEKL. DNA for the CDR3: TGCGCCAGCAGCCAACAAGCGAGTGGCCTCCACTTT. Translated: CASSQQASGLHF.

The V and J genes are TRBV13 and TRBJ2-7, with TRBD1 as a possible D gene (6 bases). V was pared by 6 bases and J by 4 bases, with 19 bases between. CDR3 size: 15 residues. Germline V lookup: CDR1 PRHDT, CDR2 FYEKMQ (reference sequence). CDR3 region: CASSFRARGEYEQYF. For the CDR3, the DNA is TGTGCCAGCAGTTTCCGCGCCAGGGGCGAGTACGAGCAGTACTTC.

This sequence joins TRBV5-4 and TRBJ2-7, with TRBD1 identical over 7 bases. With V trimmed by 4 bases and J by 3 bases, 10 bases remained unmatched. CDR3 length equals 15 residues. The germline gives CDR1 SGHNT, CDR2 YYREEE (reference sequence). The CDR3 DNA reads as TGTGCCAGCAGCAACACCGGGACAGAGATCTACGAGCAGTACTTC. Translating it yields CASSNTGTEIYEQYF.